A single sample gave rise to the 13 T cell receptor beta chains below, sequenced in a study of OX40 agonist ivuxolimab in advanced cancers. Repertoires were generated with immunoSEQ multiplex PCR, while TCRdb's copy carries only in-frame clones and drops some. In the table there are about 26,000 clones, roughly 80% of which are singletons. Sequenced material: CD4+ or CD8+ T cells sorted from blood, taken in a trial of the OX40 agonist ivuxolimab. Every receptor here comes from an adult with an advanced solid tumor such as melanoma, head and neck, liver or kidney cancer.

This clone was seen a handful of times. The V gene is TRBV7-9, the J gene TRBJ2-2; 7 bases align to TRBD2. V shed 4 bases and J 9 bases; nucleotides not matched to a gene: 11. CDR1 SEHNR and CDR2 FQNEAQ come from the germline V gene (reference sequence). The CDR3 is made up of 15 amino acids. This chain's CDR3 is CASSSHREAIWELFF. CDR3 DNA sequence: TGTGCCAGCAGCTCCCACCGGGAGGCGATATGGGAGCTGTTTTTT.

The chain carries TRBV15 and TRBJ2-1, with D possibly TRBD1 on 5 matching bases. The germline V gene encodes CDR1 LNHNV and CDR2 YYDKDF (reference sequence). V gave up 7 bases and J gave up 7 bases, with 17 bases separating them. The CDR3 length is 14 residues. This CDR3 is CATTSSGPRNEQFF. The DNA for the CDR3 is TGTGCCACCACCAGCTCAGGGCCACGGAATGAGCAGTTCTTC.

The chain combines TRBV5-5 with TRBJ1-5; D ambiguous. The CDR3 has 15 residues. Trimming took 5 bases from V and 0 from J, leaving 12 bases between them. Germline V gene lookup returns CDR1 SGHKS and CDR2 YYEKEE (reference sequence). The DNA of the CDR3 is TGTGCCAGCAGTAAATTCTCAGGTAGCAATCAGCCCCAGCATTTT. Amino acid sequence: CASSKFSGSNQPQHF.

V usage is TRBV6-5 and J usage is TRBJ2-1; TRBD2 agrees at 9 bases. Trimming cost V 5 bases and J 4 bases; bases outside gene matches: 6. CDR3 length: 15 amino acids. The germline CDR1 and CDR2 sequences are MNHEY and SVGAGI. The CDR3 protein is CASSPPGLAYNEQFF. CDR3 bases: TGTGCCAGCAGTCCCCCGGGACTAGCATACAATGAGCAGTTCTTC.

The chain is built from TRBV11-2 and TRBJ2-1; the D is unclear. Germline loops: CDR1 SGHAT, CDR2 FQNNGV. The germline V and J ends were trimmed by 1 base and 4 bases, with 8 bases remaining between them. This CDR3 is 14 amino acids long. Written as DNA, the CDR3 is TGTGCCAGCAGCTTAGTTCCATCATACAATGAGCAGTTCTTC. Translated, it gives CASSLVPSYNEQFF.

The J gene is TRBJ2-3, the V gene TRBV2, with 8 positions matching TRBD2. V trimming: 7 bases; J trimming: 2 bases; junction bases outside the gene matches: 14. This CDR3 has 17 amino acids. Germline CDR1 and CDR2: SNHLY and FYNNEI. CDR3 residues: CASKRLAGGVDTDTQYF. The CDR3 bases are TGTGCCAGCAAACGTCTAGCGGGCGGGGTAGACACAGATACGCAGTATTTT.

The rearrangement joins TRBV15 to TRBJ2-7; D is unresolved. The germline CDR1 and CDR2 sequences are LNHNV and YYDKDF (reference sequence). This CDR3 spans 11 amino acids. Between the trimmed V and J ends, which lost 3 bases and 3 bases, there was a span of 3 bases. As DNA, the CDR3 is TGTGCCACCAGCAGCAGCTACGAGCAGTACTTC. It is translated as CATSSSYEQYF.

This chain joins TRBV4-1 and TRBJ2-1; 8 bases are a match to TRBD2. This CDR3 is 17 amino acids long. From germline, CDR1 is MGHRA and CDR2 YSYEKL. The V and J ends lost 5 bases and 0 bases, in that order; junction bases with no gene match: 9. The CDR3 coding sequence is TGCGCCAGCAGCGGGAGCGGGGGCGGAAGCTCCTACAATGAGCAGTTCTTC. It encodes CASSGSGGGSSYNEQFF.

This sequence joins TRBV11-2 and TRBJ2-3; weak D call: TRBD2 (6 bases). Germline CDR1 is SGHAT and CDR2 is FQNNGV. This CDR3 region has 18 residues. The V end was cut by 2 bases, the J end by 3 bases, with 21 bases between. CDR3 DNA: TGTGCCAGCAGCTTACTTGAACCTATCCGGGAGACAACAGATACGCAGTATTTT. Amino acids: CASSLLEPIRETTDTQYF.

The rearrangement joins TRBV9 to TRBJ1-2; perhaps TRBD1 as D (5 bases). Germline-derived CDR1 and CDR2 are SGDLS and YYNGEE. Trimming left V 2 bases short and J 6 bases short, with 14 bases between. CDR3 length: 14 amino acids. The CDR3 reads CASSVVDTIHGYTF. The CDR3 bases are TGTGCCAGCAGCGTTGTGGACACGATCCATGGCTACACCTTC.

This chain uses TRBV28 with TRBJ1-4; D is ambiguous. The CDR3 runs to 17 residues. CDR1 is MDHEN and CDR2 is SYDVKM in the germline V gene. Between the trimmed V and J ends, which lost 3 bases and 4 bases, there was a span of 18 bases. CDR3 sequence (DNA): TGTGCCAGCAGTTTTTCCCCCACGACGGGAGGTAATGAAAAACTGTTTTTT. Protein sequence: CASSFSPTTGGNEKLFF.

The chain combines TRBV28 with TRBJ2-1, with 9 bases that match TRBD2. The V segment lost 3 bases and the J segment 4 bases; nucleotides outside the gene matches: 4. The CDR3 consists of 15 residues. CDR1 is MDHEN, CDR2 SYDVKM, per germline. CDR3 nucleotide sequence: TGTGCCAGCAGTTTTCTGGCGGGAGGGTACAATGAGCAGTTCTTC. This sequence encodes CASSFLAGGYNEQFF.

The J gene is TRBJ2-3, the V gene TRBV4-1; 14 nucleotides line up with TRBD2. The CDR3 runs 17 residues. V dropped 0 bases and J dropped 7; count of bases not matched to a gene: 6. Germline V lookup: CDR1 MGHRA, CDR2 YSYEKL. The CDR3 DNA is TGCGCCAGCAGCCAAGAACGACTAGCGGGGGGGTGGTATACGCAGTATTTT. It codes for CASSQERLAGGWYTQYF.